Following are 22 T cell receptor beta chains from one sample sequenced in a study of blood T cell repertoires in COVID-19. Only in-frame clones appear in the TCRdb table, and some are missing; sequencing was by immunoSEQ multiplex PCR. The table lists tens of thousands of clones, approximately 80% of them singletons, with around 41% in the top ten. The sample consisted of peripheral blood. The origin of the receptors is a man aged 80 or over with acute or convalescent COVID-19.

This chain links TRBV6-2 or TRBV6-3 with TRBJ2-6; D is perhaps TRBD2 (5 bases). Germline CDR1 and CDR2: MNHEY and SVGEGT. This CDR3 comprises 16 residues. V was trimmed by 2 bases and J by 0 bases, leaving 8 bases between them. Written as DNA, the CDR3 is TGTGCCAGCAGTTACGGGAGCTTCTCTGGGGCCAACGTCCTGACTTTC. It codes for CASSYGSFSGANVLTF.

The V call is TRBV5-6, the J call TRBJ2-1; 8 bases align to TRBD1. The length of the CDR3 is 15 residues. The trim removed 3 bases at V and 4 bases at J, leaving 6 bases unmatched. Germline V gives CDR1 SGHDT, CDR2 YYEEEE. For the CDR3, the DNA is TGTGCCAGCAGCTACCGGGACAGGCCTTACAATGAGCAGTTCTTC. Amino acid sequence: CASSYRDRPYNEQFF.

This clone was counted between two and nine times. V usage is TRBV28 and J usage is TRBJ2-1; 12 nucleotides line up with TRBD2. The CDR3 runs to 15 residues. With V trimmed by 5 bases and J by 2 bases, 1 base remained unmatched. CDR1 and CDR2 (germline): MDHEN, SYDVKM. The CDR3 sequence: CASSGLAGPYNEQFF. For the CDR3, the DNA is TGTGCCAGCAGTGGACTAGCGGGGCCCTACAATGAGCAGTTCTTC.

The gene calls are TRBV6-1 and TRBJ2-3, with 10 positions matching TRBD1. The V segment lost 8 bases and the J segment 3 bases; nucleotides outside the gene matches: 8. The CDR3 is 15 residues long. Per the germline V gene, CDR1 is MNHNS and CDR2 is SASEGT. The CDR3 nucleotides read TGTGCCAGCGGAGACAGGGGGCGTCTTACAGATACGCAGTATTTT. Its translation: CASGDRGRLTDTQYF.

The V call is TRBV19, the J call TRBJ1-4; 7 nucleotides line up with TRBD1. This CDR3 region has 15 residues. Germline assignment: CDR1 LNHDA and CDR2 SQIVND (reference sequence). V lost 6 bases and J lost 8; bases outside the gene matches: 12. CDR3 bases: TGTGCCAGTAGCACCGACAGGGCTCGGGCGGAAAAACTGTTTTTT. It translates to CASSTDRARAEKLFF.

This clone was found a few times. V gene TRBV28 combines with J gene TRBJ2-1, with D maybe TRBD2 (5 bases). The CDR3 loop spans 16 amino acids. V was clipped by 3 bases and J by 5 bases, with 17 bases between them. CDR1 and CDR2 from the germline V gene are MDHEN and SYDVKM. CDR3 sequence (DNA): TGTGCCAGCAGTTTGGGGTCTTTGGGAGCCCACAATGAGCAGTTCTTC. This encodes CASSLGSLGAHNEQFF.

This chain uses TRBV5-6 with TRBJ2-7; D is ambiguous. Germline CDR1 and CDR2: SGHDT and YYEEEE. The CDR3 has 11 amino acids. V lost 4 bases and J 6 bases, leaving 8 bases between the germline ends. CDR3 DNA sequence: TGTGCCAGCAGCCCCGGCGGCGAGCAGTACTTC. Protein: CASSPGGEQYF. The variable domain in full, completed from reference TRBV5-6 and TRBJ2-7, reads DAGVTQSPTHLIKTRGQQVTLRCSPKSGHDTVSWYQQALGQGPQFIFQYYEEEERQRGNFPDRFSGHQFPNYSSELNVNALLLGDSALYLCASSPGGEQYFGPGTRLTVT.

In this sample, this clone turned up a few times. This chain joins TRBV28 and TRBJ1-3; D is uncertain. Germline CDR1 and CDR2: MDHEN and SYDVKM. The length of the CDR3 is 16 residues. Trimming took 1 base from V and 0 from J, leaving 10 bases between them. CDR3 bases: TGTGCCAGCAGTTTATCTTGGGCAAACTCTGGAAACACCATATATTTT. It codes for CASSLSWANSGNTIYF.

V usage is TRBV9 and J usage is TRBJ1-1, with D tentatively TRBD1 (6 bases). The germline gives CDR1 SGDLS, CDR2 YYNGEE. V was shortened by 0 bases and J by 0 bases, with 15 bases between the two germline ends. The CDR3 covers 17 residues. The CDR3 nucleotides are TGTGCCAGCAGCGTAGGTCAAGGGGACACTTTGAACACTGAAGCTTTCTTT. It yields the protein CASSVGQGDTLNTEAFF.

The V gene is TRBV24-1, the J gene TRBJ1-5, with 10 bases lining up with TRBD1. CDR3 length: 22 amino acids. The J segment lost 1 base and the V segment lost 7 bases, leaving 24 bases of the junction unmatched. Germline lookup yields CDR1 KGHDR and CDR2 SFDVKD. CDR3 DNA: TGTGCCACCAGGGTTGTTGAAGGGGAGACAGGGGGCGAGTCTGGGAGCAATCAGCCCCAGCATTTT. Its protein is CATRVVEGETGGESGSNQPQHF.

This rearrangement joins TRBV9 to TRBJ2-3; D not certain. In germline, CDR1 is SGDLS, CDR2 YYNGEE. Trimming left V 3 bases short and J 5 bases short, with 10 bases between. CDR3 length equals 13 residues. The CDR3 DNA reads as TGTGCCAGCAGCGCCTCCCTGCGAGATACGCAGTATTTT. It is translated as CASSASLRDTQYF.

The chain combines TRBV12-1 with TRBJ2-6; the table assigns TRBD1, which was not confirmed against the DNA. TRBV12-1 is classified as a pseudogene. The CDR3 is made up of 18 amino acids. The CDR3 DNA reads as TGTGCCAGCAGCTTTGCCCCCCAGGGGGCGCACGGGGCCAACGTCCTGACTTTC. This gives the protein CASSFAPQGAHGANVLTF.

The V call is TRBV11-3, the J call TRBJ1-6; possible D gene TRBD1, 5 bases. The CDR3 runs to 16 residues. Germline CDR1 is SGHNT and CDR2 is YENEEA. V was cut by 7 bases and J by 7 bases, with 20 bases left in between. CDR3 bases: TGTGCCAGCATCCCTGTCCGGGGGGTGAGGAATTCACCCCTCCACTTT. It encodes CASIPVRGVRNSPLHF.

The rearrangement links TRBV6-6 to TRBJ1-3; D might be TRBD1 (5 bases). CDR1 and CDR2 from the germline V gene are MNHNY and SVGAGI (reference sequence). This CDR3 comprises 15 residues. V lost 4 bases and J 0 bases, leaving 10 bases between the germline ends. The CDR3 is CASSLQESSGNTIYF. As DNA, the CDR3 is TGTGCCAGCAGTTTACAGGAGAGCTCTGGAAACACCATATATTTT.

V is TRBV2 and J is TRBJ2-5; D perhaps matches TRBD2 (7 bases). The V end lost 8 bases, the J end lost 5 bases, and 21 bases lay between the germline ends. The CDR3 runs 15 residues. Germline-derived CDR1 and CDR2 are SNHLY and FYNNEI. CDR3 bases: TGTGCCAGCTCCCGGGGGGCGGGGAGGGCGGAGACCCAGTACTTC. Translation gives CASSRGAGRAETQYF. Filled out from reference TRBV2 and TRBJ2-5, the complete variable domain reads EPEVTQTPSHQVTQMGQEVILRCVPISNHLYFYWYRQILGQKVEFLVSFYNNEISEKSEIFDDQFSVERPDGSNFTLKIRSTKLEDSAMYFCASSRGAGRAETQYFGPGTRLLVL.

The V and J genes are TRBV28 and TRBJ2-5, with 7 bases aligning to TRBD2. The J segment lost 2 bases and the V segment lost 5 bases, leaving 8 bases of the junction unmatched. CDR3 length equals 15 residues. Germline CDR1 and CDR2: MDHEN and SYDVKM. The CDR3 nucleotides are TGTGCCAGCAGTCCGATAGCGGGCCTACAAGAGACCCAGTACTTC. Its translation is CASSPIAGLQETQYF.

The chain combines TRBV23-1 with TRBJ2-7; D not resolved. TRBV23-1 is filed as an ORF, its function uncertain. V lost 3 bases and J lost 2, with 8 bases in between. This CDR3 has 13 amino acids. CDR3 in DNA: TGCGCCAGCAGTCACCCAGTGACCTACGAGCAGTACTTC. Protein sequence: CASSHPVTYEQYF.

The rearrangement uses TRBV14 and TRBJ2-1, with 9 bases lining up with TRBD2. Looked up from germline, CDR1 is SGHDN and CDR2 is FVKESK. The CDR3 has 12 amino acids. V lost 2 bases and J lost 14; bases outside the gene matches: 4. CDR3 sequence reads: CASSQLAGIEFF. The CDR3 DNA sequence: TGTGCCAGCAGCCAACTAGCGGGAATAGAGTTCTTC. The whole variable domain, filled in from reference TRBV14 and TRBJ2-1, reads EAGVTQFPSHSVIEKGQTVTLRCDPISGHDNLYWYRRVMGKEIKFLLHFVKESKQDESGMPNNRFLAERTGGTYSTLKVQPAELEDSGVYFCASSQLAGIEFFGPGTRLTVL.

V gene TRBV5-1 combines with J gene TRBJ2-7, with 11 bases matching TRBD2. From germline, CDR1 is SGHRS and CDR2 YFSETQ. The CDR3 is made up of 14 amino acids. Losses at the gene ends were 0 bases for V and 6 bases for J; bases not matched to a gene: 2. The CDR3, as DNA: TGCGCCAGCAGCTTGGAACTAGCGGGAGTCGAGCAGTACTTC. Translation: CASSLELAGVEQYF.

The DNA of the CDR3 is TGTGCCAGCAGGGGACTAGGGAACCAAGAGACCCAGTACTTC. This translates into CASRGLGNQETQYF. The chain uses TRBV4-2 and TRBJ2-5; 8 bases map to TRBD2. Germline assignment: CDR1 LGHNA and CDR2 YNFKEQ. The trim removed 6 bases at V and 0 bases at J, leaving 3 bases unmatched. This CDR3 has 14 amino acids.

A few counts support this clone. The J gene is TRBJ1-1, the V gene TRBV30, with 9 bases identical to TRBD1. Germline CDR1 reads GTSNPN; CDR2 reads SVGIG (reference sequence). V lost 2 bases to trimming and J lost 6 bases; unmatched junction nucleotides: 7. The CDR3 contains 14 residues. In DNA, the CDR3 is TGTGCCTGGAGTCTAGGGGACAGGGATTCTGAAGCTTTCTTT. This gives the protein CAWSLGDRDSEAFF.

The chain is built from TRBV15 and TRBJ1-3; TRBD1 might be the D (6 bases). The V and J ends lost 8 bases and 1 base respectively, with 12 bases between them. This CDR3 comprises 14 residues. Looked up from germline, CDR1 is LNHNV and CDR2 is YYDKDF (reference sequence). The CDR3 DNA reads as TGTGCCACCTCCAGGGACAATTCTGGAAACACCATATATTTT. This gives the protein CATSRDNSGNTIYF. Full variable domain (rest looked up from reference TRBV15 and TRBJ1-3): DAMVIQNPRYQVTQFGKPVTLSCSQTLNHNVMYWYQQKSSQAPKLLFHYYDKDFNNEADTPDNFQSRRPNTSFCFLDIRSPGLGDTAMYLCATSRDNSGNTIYFGEGSWLTVV.